The 24 T cell receptor beta chains below were found in one sample sequenced in a study of T cells in Graves' hyperthyroidism and ophthalmopathy. TCR beta CDR3 region amplification was performed from RNA transcripts. HTBI primers were the set used in a first-round RT-PCR of the TCR CDR3. MiXCR, run by TCRdb on the multiplex PCR reads, gives a single entry per CDR3 protein. Found here are under 350,000 distinct CDR3 sequences, approximately 15% of them singletons; the top ten hold 7.9%. The source material was blood. The receptor set was obtained from a woman in her 40s with Graves' hyperthyroidism.

The J gene is TRBJ2-3, the V gene TRBV5-4; 7 bases map to TRBD1. Trimming at V came to 0 bases and at J to 2 bases, leaving 3 bases not matched to a gene. The CDR3 is made up of 15 amino acids. Germline values: CDR1 SGHNT, CDR2 YYREEE (reference sequence). CDR3: CASSLGQGNTDTQYF. The CDR3, as DNA: TGTGCCAGCAGCTTGGGACAGGGAAACACAGATACGCAGTATTTT.

This clonotype has ten or more counts. J is TRBJ2-3 and V is TRBV12-3 or TRBV12-4; D remains ambiguous. V dropped 1 base and J dropped 1 base, with 6 bases sitting between them. The CDR3 is 14 amino acids. The CDR3 region has the DNA TGTGCCAGCAGTTTAGGGGTCCGCACAGATACGCAGTATTTT. It encodes CASSLGVRTDTQYF.

This clonotype has a count of ten or more. CDR3 coding DNA: TGTGCCAGTAGACAGGGGACCCTTGAAGCTTTCTTT. Translated: CASRQGTLEAFF. The V call is TRBV19, the J call TRBJ1-1, with 7 nucleotides matching TRBD1. Germline CDR1 reads LNHDA; CDR2 reads SQIVND (reference sequence). The CDR3 contains 12 residues. V lost 6 bases to trimming and J lost 7 bases; unmatched junction nucleotides: 5.

This clonotype was recorded many times. This chain connects TRBV7-9 to TRBJ2-3; unclear D gene. The CDR3 contains 14 residues. Germline-derived CDR1 and CDR2 are SEHNR and FQNEAQ (reference sequence). V lost 1 base to trimming and J lost 2 bases, with 7 bases between them. The CDR3 loop is CASSLDGYTDTQYF. The CDR3 DNA sequence: TGTGCCAGCAGCTTAGACGGATACACAGATACGCAGTATTTT.

This clonotype was counted many times. The chain couples TRBV28 to TRBJ1-4; D is possibly TRBD1 (6 bases). The V and J ends lost 10 bases and 1 base respectively, with 19 bases between them. Germline CDR1 reads MDHEN; CDR2 reads SYDVKM. The CDR3 is 16 residues long. This CDR3 reads CATSLAGEGTNEKLFF. In DNA form, the CDR3 reads TGTGCCACCTCCCTCGCAGGGGAGGGAACTAATGAAAAACTGTTTTTT.

There are many counts of this clonotype. J is TRBJ2-2 and V is TRBV2; a possible D gene is TRBD1 (5 bases). V lost 4 bases and J lost 0, with 9 bases in between. The CDR3 is made up of 15 amino acids. Germline V gene lookup returns CDR1 SNHLY and CDR2 FYNNEI. The chain's CDR3 is CASSAFRANTGELFF. The DNA for the CDR3 is TGTGCCAGCAGTGCCTTCAGGGCGAACACCGGGGAGCTGTTTTTT.

This clonotype was recorded many times. The chain is built from TRBV3-1 and TRBJ2-3, with D unresolved. V lost 0 bases and J lost 6, with 7 bases in between. The CDR3 consists of 13 residues. Germline V CDR1 and CDR2: LGHDT, YNNKEL (reference sequence). CDR3 in DNA: TGTGCCAGCAGCCAAGATTCGGTGGATACGCAGTATTTT. It translates to CASSQDSVDTQYF.

Ten or more counts support this clonotype. The chain joins TRBV6-1 to TRBJ1-5; the D gene is possibly TRBD1 (5 bases). Germline V gene lookup returns CDR1 MNHNS and CDR2 SASEGT. V shed 7 bases and J shed 0 bases, with 10 bases lying between them. There are 14 residues in the CDR3. The CDR3 loop is CASIKGNSNQPQHF. CDR3 sequence (DNA): TGTGCCAGCATTAAGGGGAATAGCAATCAGCCCCAGCATTTT.

Details on this clonotype: A read error may explain this, as a much larger clone is one base away. The chain carries TRBV19 and TRBJ1-1, with 8 positions matching TRBD1. Trimming took 0 bases from V and 12 from J; bases not matched to a gene: 6. Germline CDR1 is LNHDA and CDR2 is SQIVND (reference sequence). This CDR3 has 13 residues. The CDR3 loop reads CASSIDLDRETFF. The DNA for the CDR3 is TGTGCCAGTAGTATAGATTTGGACAGGGAAACTTTCTTT.

This clonotype came up many times. The V call is TRBV2, the J call TRBJ2-1; the D is unclear. Germline V gene data show CDR1 as SNHLY and CDR2 as FYNNEI. The V and J ends lost 7 bases and 4 bases respectively, with 11 bases between them. The CDR3 is 13 amino acids. DNA of the CDR3: TGTGCCAGCACTGGGTTAGAGTACAATGAGCAGTTCTTC. Amino acids: CASTGLEYNEQFF.

In its sample, this clonotype was seen a few times. The chain carries TRBV5-6 and TRBJ2-1, with D hard to call. Trimming left V 3 bases short and J 0 bases short, with 10 bases between. The CDR3 has 15 amino acids. The V gene's germline CDR1 is SGHDT and CDR2 YYEEEE. CDR3 DNA sequence: TGTGCCAGCAGCTATAGGGCGGTCTCCTACAATGAGCAGTTCTTC. Translating gives CASSYRAVSYNEQFF.

The rearrangement links TRBV9 to TRBJ1-4; tentatively, D is TRBD1 (6 bases). V was trimmed by 0 bases and J by 7 bases, leaving 16 bases between them. The germline V gene has CDR1 SGDLS and CDR2 YYNGEE. The CDR3 length is 16 residues. DNA of the CDR3: TGTGCCAGCAGCGTAGCCCCGACCGGGGGGGCTGAAAAACTGTTTTTT. It is translated as CASSVAPTGGAEKLFF.

The sample holds a few counts of this clonotype. This chain uses TRBV18 with TRBJ1-5, with D tentatively TRBD1 (6 bases). The CDR3 runs 13 residues. CDR1 is KGHSH and CDR2 is LQKENI in the germline V gene. The V and J ends lost 5 bases and 7 bases respectively, with 12 bases between them. Here the CDR3 reads CASSDRNIQPQHF. CDR3 DNA sequence: TGTGCCAGCTCAGACAGGAATATCCAGCCCCAGCATTTT. The complete variable domain, with remaining parts taken from reference TRBV18 and TRBJ1-5, reads NAGVMQNPRHLVRRRGQEARLRCSPMKGHSHVYWYRQLPEEGLKFMVYLQKENIIDESGMPKERFSAEFPKEGPSILRIQQVVRGDSAAYFCASSDRNIQPQHFGDGTRLSIL.

This clonotype was picked up many times. The chain is built from TRBV9 and TRBJ1-6; 8 bases are a match to TRBD1. Per germline, CDR1 SGDLS and CDR2 YYNGEE. The J segment lost 10 bases and the V segment lost 3 bases, leaving 9 bases of the junction unmatched. This CDR3 spans 15 amino acids. This chain's CDR3 is CASSARDRMYSPLHF. As DNA, the CDR3 is TGTGCCAGCAGCGCCCGGGACAGGATGTACTCACCCCTCCACTTT. Full variable domain (missing parts from reference TRBV9 and TRBJ1-6): DSGVTQTPKHLITATGQRVTLRCSPRSGDLSVYWYQQSLDQGLQFLIQYYNGEERAKGNILERFSAQQFPDLHSELNLSSLELGDSALYFCASSARDRMYSPLHFGNGTRLTVT.

There are many counts of this clonotype. The V and J genes are TRBV11-3 and TRBJ1-6, with D unresolved. CDR1 is SGHNT and CDR2 is YENEEA in the germline V gene. V was pared by 6 bases and J by 8 bases, with 11 bases between. The CDR3 runs 13 residues. The CDR3 coding sequence is TGTGCCAGCAGTTTGTTTCGGGATTCACCCCTCCACTTT. Residues: CASSLFRDSPLHF.

The V gene is TRBV7-8, the J gene TRBJ2-6, with D possibly matching TRBD2 (6 bases). Germline CDR1 and CDR2: SGHVS and FQNEAQ. The CDR3 extends over 19 amino acids. Trimming removed 5 bases at V and 0 bases at J, with 20 bases between. The CDR3 DNA reads TGTGCCAGCAGCATCAGGGTAGCTAGCGCGGACTCTGGGGCCAACGTCCTGACTTTC. Amino acids: CASSIRVASADSGANVLTF.

This clonotype came up many times. The chain combines TRBV20-1 with TRBJ2-1, with TRBD2 as a possible D gene (5 bases). Germline values: CDR1 DFQATT, CDR2 SNEGSKA (reference sequence). Deletions cut 0 bases from V and 6 bases from J, with 15 bases between. This CDR3 is 15 amino acids long. CDR3 nucleotide sequence: TGCAGTGCTAGAGATCGGACTCCTGCGACCAATGAGCAGTTCTTC. It specifies CSARDRTPATNEQFF.

This clonotype was counted at least ten times. The chain employs TRBV5-1 and TRBJ2-7, with D maybe TRBD2 (5 bases). Trimming pared 0 bases from V and 5 bases from J, leaving 12 bases between. The germline CDR1 and CDR2 sequences are SGHRS and YFSETQ. The CDR3 consists of 14 residues. This chain's CDR3 is CASSLVSFGDEQYF. Here the CDR3 DNA reads TGCGCCAGCAGCTTGGTTAGCTTCGGGGACGAGCAGTACTTC.

This clonotype was counted at least ten times. The chain employs TRBV2 and TRBJ2-2; D gene uncertain. Trimming shortened V by 4 bases and J by 6 bases, and 9 bases separated the two germline ends. Germline CDR1 reads SNHLY; CDR2 reads FYNNEI. The CDR3 contains 13 residues. CDR3 bases: TGTGCCAGCAGTGTGGGTGAGGCCGGGGAGCTGTTTTTT. It codes for CASSVGEAGELFF.

This clonotype was seen a few times. V usage is TRBV30 and J usage is TRBJ1-3; 10 bases fit TRBD1. The J segment lost 8 bases and the V segment lost 0 bases, leaving 1 base of the junction unmatched. This CDR3 is built from 13 residues. CDR1 and CDR2 from the germline V gene are GTSNPN and SVGIG (reference sequence). The CDR3 DNA is TGTGCCTGGAGTGTTGGACAGGGGGACACCATATATTTT. Its translation is CAWSVGQGDTIYF.

This clonotype was seen repeatedly, ten times or more. The gene calls are TRBV2 and TRBJ2-3; D ambiguous. Germline lookup yields CDR1 SNHLY and CDR2 FYNNEI. V lost 4 bases to trimming and J lost 3 bases, with 5 bases between them. The CDR3 covers 12 residues. DNA for the CDR3: TGTGCCAGCAGTGCGCTGACAGATACGCAGTATTTT. Its translation is CASSALTDTQYF.

This clonotype occurred many times. The V call is TRBV6-1, the J call TRBJ2-2, with 8 bases matching TRBD1. CDR1 is MNHNS and CDR2 is SASEGT in the germline V gene. With 8 bases clipped from V and 5 bases from J, the junction kept 7 bases outside the gene matches. The CDR3 is made up of 14 amino acids. CDR3 sequence reads: CASCMDRETGELFF. The CDR3, as DNA: TGTGCCAGCTGTATGGACAGGGAAACCGGGGAGCTGTTTTTT.

This clonotype was recorded at least ten times. This chain links TRBV28 with TRBJ1-6; no definite D call. This CDR3 is 12 amino acids long. CDR1 and CDR2 (germline): MDHEN, SYDVKM. V gave up 6 bases and J gave up 7 bases, with 7 bases separating them. The DNA of the CDR3 is TGTGCCAGCAGGACGACCAATTCACCCCTCCACTTT. Encoded protein: CASRTTNSPLHF.

This clonotype was seen many times. V and J are TRBV20-1 and TRBJ1-1; D remains unclear. V was shortened by 3 bases and J by 5 bases, with 19 bases between the two germline ends. Germline V lookup: CDR1 DFQATT, CDR2 SNEGSKA (reference sequence). The length of the CDR3 is 15 residues. The CDR3: CSASEVPFGYTEAFF. The CDR3 nucleotides are TGCAGTGCTAGCGAAGTCCCCTTTGGGTATACTGAAGCTTTCTTT.